The entry below describes one TCR beta chain. The antigen is undetermined. The CDR3 has 12 amino acids. V was clipped by 6 bases and J by 7 bases, with 7 bases between them. Germline V CDR1 and CDR2: SGHAT, FQNNGV. The authors reverse transcribed all of the isolated RNA, so sequencing captured expressed TCRB transcripts. The table came from immunoSEQ multiplex PCR; TCRdb's copy has only in-frame clones and leaves some out. This table holds more than 250,000 clones, just over 20% found once. These data come from a study of beta chain features in type 1 diabetes. The collection from each donor was one heparinised blood draw averaging around 0.11 L. Without exception, sorted populations had purity beyond 98%. Study outcomes and limitations: In every one of the four CD4+ subsets, TCRB CDR3s were moderately but significantly shorter in Type 1 diabetes patients.

Sequenced sample: naive CD4+ T cells from blood. This TCR was sampled from a woman in her 40s with type 1 diabetes. The chain has TRBV11-2 and TRBJ1-6; the D is unclear. The CDR3: CASSPPNSPLHF. As DNA, the CDR3 is TGTGCCAGCAGTCCCCCAAATTCACCCCTCCACTTT.